This record covers a single TCR beta chain. Unsorted PBMCs provided DNA that was sequenced on ten immunoSEQ deep assay plates. Original methodology: Junction-only sequences without quality scores were provided by ImmunoSEQ, so filtering was different. This table comes from immunoSEQ multiplex PCR, and its TCRdb copy is limited to in-frame clones, with some not included. The V and J calls and clone size were taken over from that table, and D and trimming were inferred from the DNA. The profile shows 450,000 to 500,000 clones, around 73% of them singletons. The entry originates in a study of shared clonotypes between healthy human individuals. Sequencing was carried out using PBMCs. The TCR was taken from a middle-aged woman in good health. Some clones in this sample may be carry-over from other donors' samples.

CDR3 DNA sequence: TGCAGCGCCGAAGGGACAGGAACTAACCAAGAGACCCAGTACTTC. Encoded protein: CSAEGTGTNQETQYF. The chain employs TRBV29-1 and TRBJ2-5; 8 nucleotides align to TRBD1. The trim removed 7 bases at V and 0 bases at J, leaving 10 bases unmatched. The CDR3 consists of 15 residues. Germline lookup yields CDR1 SQVTM and CDR2 ANQGSEA.